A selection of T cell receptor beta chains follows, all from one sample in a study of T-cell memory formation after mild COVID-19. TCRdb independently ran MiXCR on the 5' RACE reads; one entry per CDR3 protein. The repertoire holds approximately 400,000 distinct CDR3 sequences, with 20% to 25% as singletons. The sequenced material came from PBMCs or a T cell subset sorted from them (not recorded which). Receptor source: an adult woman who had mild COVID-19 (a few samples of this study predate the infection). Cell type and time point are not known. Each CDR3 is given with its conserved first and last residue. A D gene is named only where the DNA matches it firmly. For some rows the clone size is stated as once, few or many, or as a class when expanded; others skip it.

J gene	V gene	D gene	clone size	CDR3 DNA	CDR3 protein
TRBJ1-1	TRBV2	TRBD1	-	TGTGCCAGCAGCATCGGACAGGGGAACACTGAAGCTTTCTTT	CASSIGQGNTEAFF
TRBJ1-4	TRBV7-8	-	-	TGTGCCAGCAGCCCACGGACATTGGTCCCCACTAATGAAAAACTGTTTTTT	CASSPRTLVPTNEKLFF
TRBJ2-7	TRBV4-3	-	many	TGCGCCAGCAGCCCCCGGCGAGCGGCAACCTACGAGCAGTACTTC	CASSPRRAATYEQYF
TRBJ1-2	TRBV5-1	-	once	TGCGCCAGCAGCTTGGAGGGCTCAAGTGGCTACACCTTC	CASSLEGSSGYTF
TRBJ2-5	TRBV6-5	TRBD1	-	TGTGCCAGCACCCTCACAAGGGGGCGGCTAGAGACCCAGTACTTC	CASTLTRGRLETQYF
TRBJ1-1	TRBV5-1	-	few	TGCGCCAGCAGCGATACAGGGATGGGCACTGAAGCTTTCTTT	CASSDTGMGTEAFF
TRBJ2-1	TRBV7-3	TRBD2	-	TGTGCCAGCAGCTCGTACGGGACTAGCTACCTCAATGAGCAGTTCTTC	CASSSYGTSYLNEQFF
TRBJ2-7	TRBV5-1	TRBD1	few	TGCGCCAGCAGCGGGGGACAGGGGAAAGTTTCCTACGAGCAGTACTTC	CASSGGQGKVSYEQYF
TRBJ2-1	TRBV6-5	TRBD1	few	TGTGCCAGCAGTTCGGCACAGGGGGCAGGGGAGCAGTTCTTC	CASSSAQGAGEQFF
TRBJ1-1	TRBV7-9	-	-	TGTGCCAGCAGCTATGCCTTGAACACTGAAGCTTTCTTT	CASSYALNTEAFF
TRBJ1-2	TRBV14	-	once	TGTGCCAGCAGCCAGGGAAACTTATATGGCTACACCTTC	CASSQGNLYGYTF
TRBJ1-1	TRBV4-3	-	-	TGCGCCAGCAGCCAAGATTTAGGCCTGGGCGGGACCGATGAAGCTTTCTTT	CASSQDLGLGGTDEAFF
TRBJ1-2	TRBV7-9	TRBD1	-	TGTGCCAGCAGCTTACCCGGGACAGGGGCCGGCTATGGCTACACCTTC	CASSLPGTGAGYGYTF
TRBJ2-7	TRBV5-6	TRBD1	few	TGTGCCAGCAGCTTGACCGACAGGGATGCCGGCGAGCAGTACTTC	CASSLTDRDAGEQYF
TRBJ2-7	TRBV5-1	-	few	TGCGCCAGCAGCTTGGTTCCGGGGAGCTCCTACGAGCAGTACTTC	CASSLVPGSSYEQYF
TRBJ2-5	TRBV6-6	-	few	TGTGCCAGCAGTTTCCAGCTAGTCGAGACCCAGTACTTC	CASSFQLVETQYF
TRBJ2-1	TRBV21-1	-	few	TGTGCCAGCAGCAGGGTAGCGGGAGAGATCTTC	CASSRVAGEIF
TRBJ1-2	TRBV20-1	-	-	TGCAGTGCGAGAGAGCGGGGGGATGGCTACACCTTC	CSARERGDGYTF
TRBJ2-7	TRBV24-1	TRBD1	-	TGTGCCACCAGTGATTTGAGACAGGGGGCACCTCCTTCCTGCGAGCAGTACTTC	CATSDLRQGAPPSCEQYF
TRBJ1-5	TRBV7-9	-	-	TGTGCCAGCAGCTTCGGGACGGCGGAGGCACCCCAGCATTTT	CASSFGTAEAPQHF
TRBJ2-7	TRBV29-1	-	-	TGCAGCGTTGAAGGGCCGGACGGCAACTCCTACGAGCAGTACTTC	CSVEGPDGNSYEQYF
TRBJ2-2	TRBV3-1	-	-	TGTGCCAGCAGGGCTATCGCTAGCGGGGAGCTGTTTTTT	CASRAIASGELFF
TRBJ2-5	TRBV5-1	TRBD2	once	TGCGCCAGCAGCACCTCCGGGGGGACGGAGACCCAGTACTTC	CASSTSGGTETQYF
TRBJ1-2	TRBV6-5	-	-	TGTGCCAGCACCACAGCTGGCTATGGCTACACCTTC	CASTTAGYGYTF
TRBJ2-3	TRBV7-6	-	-	TGTGCCAGCACACAGGGTCGGACAGATACGCAGTATTTT	CASTQGRTDTQYF
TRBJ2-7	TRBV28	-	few	TGTGCCAGCAGCCCCTTTTTAGGGTCGAACGAGCAGTACTTC	CASSPFLGSNEQYF
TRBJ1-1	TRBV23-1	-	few	TGCGCCAGCAGTCATCAGGGGTACACTGAAGCTTTCTTT	CASSHQGYTEAFF
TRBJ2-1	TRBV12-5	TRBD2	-	TGTGCTAGTGGTTTGGTATTGGGGGGGTCCTACAATGAGCAGTTCTTC	CASGLVLGGSYNEQFF
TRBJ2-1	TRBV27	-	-	TGTGCCAGAAGCGGGCTAGCGCATTACAATGAGCAGTTCTTC	CARSGLAHYNEQFF
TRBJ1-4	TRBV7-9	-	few	TGTGCCAGCAGCTCATATGATTCGCTTCTTAATGAAAAACTGTTTTTT	CASSSYDSLLNEKLFF
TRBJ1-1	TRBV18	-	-	TGTGCCAGCTCACCACCGCTTGTGGGATGGACTGAAGCTTTCTTT	CASSPPLVGWTEAFF
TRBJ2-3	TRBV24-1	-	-	TGTGCCACCAGTGACCGAGCGGATACGCAGTATTTT	CATSDRADTQYF
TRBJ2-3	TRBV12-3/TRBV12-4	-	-	TGTGCCAGCAGTTTCCTGGGGAGACGGACAGATACGCAGTATTTT	CASSFLGRRTDTQYF
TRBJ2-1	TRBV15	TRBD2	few	TGTGCCACCAGCTTTCCCGGGACTAGCGGGGTCAATGAGCAGTTCTTC	CATSFPGTSGVNEQFF
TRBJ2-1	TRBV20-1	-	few	TGCAGTGCTAGAGACCGCTTAGCCTCAAGCTCCTACAATGAGCAGTTCTTC	CSARDRLASSSYNEQFF
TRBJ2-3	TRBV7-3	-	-	TGTGCCAGCAGCTTAATGCCTACAGATACGCAGTATTTT	CASSLMPTDTQYF
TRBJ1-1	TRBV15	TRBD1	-	TGTGCCACCAGCAGTGATCGGACAGGTATGAACACTGAAGCTTTCTTT	CATSSDRTGMNTEAFF
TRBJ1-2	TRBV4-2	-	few	TGTGCCAGCAGCCAAGATAAAGGCACAGGGAAAGGAGAGGGCTACACCTTC	CASSQDKGTGKGEGYTF
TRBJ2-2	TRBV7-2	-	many	TGTGCCAGCAGTCTACCGTGGCCGGGACCCCTCACCGGGGAGCTGTTTTTT	CASSLPWPGPLTGELFF
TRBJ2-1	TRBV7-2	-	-	TGTGCCAGCAGCTTAGCGGGATCCGAGCAGTTCTTC	CASSLAGSEQFF
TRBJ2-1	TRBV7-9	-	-	TGTGCCAGCAGCCCCTCTGGAGCAGGGAGCTACAATGAGCAGTTCTTC	CASSPSGAGSYNEQFF
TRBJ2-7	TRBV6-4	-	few	TGTGCCAGCAGTGAAACAGGGCACTCTCTCAACGAGCAGTACTTC	CASSETGHSLNEQYF
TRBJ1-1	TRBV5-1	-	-	TGCGCCAGCAGCTCCACCCGACAGTTGAACACTGAAGCTTTCTTT	CASSSTRQLNTEAFF
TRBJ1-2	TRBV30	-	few	TGTGCCTGGAGCCGACTAGTGGACTCTAACTATGGCTACACCTTC	CAWSRLVDSNYGYTF
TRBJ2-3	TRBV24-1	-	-	TGTGCCACCAGTGATCTGGGGAGCGATACGCAGTATTTT	CATSDLGSDTQYF
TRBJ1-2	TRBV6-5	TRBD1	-	TGTGCCAGCAGTTTACTCCCCTCGGGACAGGTCCATGGCTACACCTTC	CASSLLPSGQVHGYTF
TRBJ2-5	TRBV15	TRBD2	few	TGTGCCACCAGCAGCTTTAGCGGGGGGGTAGAGACCCAGTACTTC	CATSSFSGGVETQYF
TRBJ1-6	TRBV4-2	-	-	TGTGCCAGCAGCCAAGAGGTCCCCCGAACGGCCGAGGATGTCCTCCACTTT	CASSQEVPRTAEDVLHF
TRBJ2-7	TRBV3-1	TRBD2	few	TGTGCCAGCAGTCGTCTCGGCGGGGGGGCATTGTACGAGCAGTACTTC	CASSRLGGGALYEQYF
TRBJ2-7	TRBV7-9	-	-	TGTGCCAGCAGCTGGCCCGGCGAAGCCTACGAGCAGTACTTC	CASSWPGEAYEQYF
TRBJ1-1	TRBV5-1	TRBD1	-	TGCGCCAGCAGCTCATCACCGGGACAGGGGGCTGAAGCTTTCTTT	CASSSSPGQGAEAFF
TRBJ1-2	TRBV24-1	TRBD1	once	TGTGCCACCCGCGGGACAGGGGACTATGGCTACACCTTC	CATRGTGDYGYTF
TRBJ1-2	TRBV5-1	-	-	TGCGCCAGCAGCTCGGACGGGGACTATGGCTACACCTTC	CASSSDGDYGYTF
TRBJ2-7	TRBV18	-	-	TGTGCCAGCTCACCACAGGGCACGGGCGAGCAGTACTTC	CASSPQGTGEQYF
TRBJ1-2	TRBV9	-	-	TGTGCCAGCAGCGCGGACATTCCGGTCTATGGCTACACCTTC	CASSADIPVYGYTF
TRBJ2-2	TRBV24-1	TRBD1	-	TGTGCCACCAGTGATTTGTTTGGGACAGGGGGGACGAACACCGGGGAGCTGTTTTTT	CATSDLFGTGGTNTGELFF
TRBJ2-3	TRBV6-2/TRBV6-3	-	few	TGTGCCAGCAGTTACCGGCGAGATACGCAGTATTTT	CASSYRRDTQYF
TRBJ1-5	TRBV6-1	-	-	TGTGCCAGCAGTGAAGGGTTCAATATTAGGGGGCCCCAGCATTTT	CASSEGFNIRGPQHF
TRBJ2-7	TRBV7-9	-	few	TGTGCCACCACAGGACAGATCTCCTACGAGCAGTACTTC	CATTGQISYEQYF
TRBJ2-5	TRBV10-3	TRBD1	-	TGTGCCATCAGGGACTCTGACAGGGGGGGGATCGAGACCCAGTACTTC	CAIRDSDRGGIETQYF